These 27 T cell receptor beta chains originate from one sample sequenced in a study of T-cell reconstitution after alpha-beta-depleted transplantation in children. Library preparation (for TCRbeta) was performed with unique molecular identifiers. TCRdb reanalysed the PCR reads using MiXCR and keeps one entry per CDR3 protein. The sample lists 190,000 or so distinct CDR3 sequences; about 6.8% were seen once. Sequenced material: PBMCs from the stem cell graft donor, taken from the stem cell graft. These receptors all stem from a human donor who donated a stem cell graft to a child with Wiskott-Aldrich syndrome.

The chain couples TRBV28 to TRBJ2-2, with D perhaps TRBD2 (6 bases). Trimming shortened V by 7 bases and J by 4 bases, and 13 bases separated the two germline ends. Germline V CDR1 and CDR2: MDHEN, SYDVKM. The CDR3 covers 14 residues. The CDR3 loop is CASTLPGGTGELFF. For the CDR3, the DNA is TGTGCCAGCACCTTACCCGGGGGCACCGGGGAGCTGTTTTTT.

This clonotype showed up many times. The chain couples TRBV10-3 to TRBJ1-2, with D perhaps TRBD1 (5 bases). The germline V gene encodes CDR1 ENHRY and CDR2 SYGVKD. The CDR3 covers 12 residues. Trimming cost V 4 bases and J 7 bases, with 10 bases left between them. CDR3 sequence reads: CAISAGSSGYTF. In DNA, the CDR3 is TGTGCCATCAGTGCAGGGTCGAGTGGCTACACCTTC.

At least ten counts were recorded for this clonotype. The chain carries TRBV20-1 and TRBJ1-2; 7 bases map to TRBD1. Germline lookup yields CDR1 DFQATT and CDR2 SNEGSKA (reference sequence). Losses at the gene ends were 2 bases for V and 5 bases for J; bases not matched to a gene: 8. CDR3 size: 14 residues. The CDR3 nucleotides read TGCAGTGCTAGAACAGACAGGGAGGATTATGGCTACACCTTC. This encodes CSARTDREDYGYTF.

This clonotype has ten or more counts. The rearrangement uses TRBV7-2 and TRBJ1-5; 7 nucleotides match TRBD1. The ends lost 5 bases at V and 6 bases at J; junction bases unmatched: 10. The CDR3 runs to 15 residues. From germline, CDR1 is SGHTA and CDR2 FQGNSA. In DNA, the CDR3 is TGTGCCAGCAGCAACCGCCAGGGGGGATTTCAGCCCCAGCATTTT. It translates to CASSNRQGGFQPQHF.

This clonotype was seen many times. The CDR3 protein is CASSKVGTRPYEQYF. CDR3 sequence (DNA): TGTGCCAGCAGCAAAGTCGGGACGCGACCTTACGAGCAGTACTTC. This sequence joins TRBV21-1 and TRBJ2-7; the table assigns TRBD1, which was not confirmed against the DNA. TRBV21-1 is designated a pseudogene. The CDR3 contains 15 residues.

This clonotype was found many times. The V call is TRBV20-1, the J call TRBJ2-3; D might be TRBD1 or TRBD2, each matching 6 bases. V was clipped by 6 bases and J by 2 bases, with 15 bases between them. CDR1 and CDR2 (germline): DFQATT, SNEGSKA (reference sequence). This CDR3 has 14 amino acids. CDR3 region: CSAILGGFTDTQYF. CDR3 DNA: TGCAGTGCCATACTAGGGGGGTTCACAGATACGCAGTATTTT.

Many counts were recorded for this clonotype. The chain has TRBV9 and TRBJ2-1, with 7 positions matching TRBD1. Per the germline V gene, CDR1 is SGDLS and CDR2 is YYNGEE. V was clipped by 4 bases and J by 7 bases; unmatched bases: 8. CDR3 size: 14 residues. This chain's CDR3 is CASSRQGPLNEQFF. The CDR3 coding sequence is TGTGCCAGCAGCCGACAGGGACCACTTAATGAGCAGTTCTTC.

The sample holds a few counts of this clonotype. The J gene is TRBJ2-1, the V gene TRBV7-2; D is uncertain. V lost 3 bases and J 10 bases, leaving 10 bases between the germline ends. This CDR3 is built from 12 residues. CDR1 and CDR2 (germline): SGHTA, FQGNSA. CDR3 nucleotides: TGTGCCAGCAGCTTTAGTGACCGGGAGCAGTTCTTC. Protein: CASSFSDREQFF.

This clonotype was seen many times. This chain uses TRBV6-6 with TRBJ2-3; D not resolved. Germline lookup yields CDR1 MNHNY and CDR2 SVGAGI (reference sequence). This CDR3 contains 13 residues. V was cut by 6 bases and J by 0 bases, with 7 bases left in between. CDR3 loop: CASRMDSTDTQYF. The CDR3 DNA is TGTGCCAGCAGGATGGACAGCACAGATACGCAGTATTTT.

Comments on this clonotype: One junction end does not reproduce the germline sequence, and a read error may be involved. This chain links TRBV20-1 with TRBJ2-1, with 7 bases that match TRBD1. Germline V gene data show CDR1 as DFQATT and CDR2 as SNEGSKA (reference sequence). The CDR3 is made up of 16 amino acids. CDR3 region: CCADHGTAYSYNEQFF. CDR3 DNA sequence: TGCTGTGCTGACCATGGGACAGCCTACTCCTACAATGAGCAGTTCTTC.

This sequence joins TRBV2 and TRBJ2-2; D possibly corresponds to TRBD1 (5 bases). V was trimmed by 2 bases and J by 6 bases, leaving 10 bases between them. There are 14 residues in the CDR3. Germline V lookup: CDR1 SNHLY, CDR2 FYNNEI. CDR3 DNA sequence: TGTGCCAGCAGTGAACAGGGTGGGTCCGGGGAGCTGTTTTTT. It codes for CASSEQGGSGELFF.

V and J are TRBV5-6 and TRBJ2-4; D ambiguous. This CDR3 has 14 residues. Between the trimmed V and J ends, which lost 3 bases and 9 bases, there was a span of 16 bases. CDR1 and CDR2 (germline): SGHDT, YYEEEE. CDR3 nucleotides: TGTGCCAGCAGCTCTGGGCCCCTGTGCGGCATTCAGTACTTC. Protein: CASSSGPLCGIQYF.

The chain joins TRBV13 to TRBJ2-7, with 8 bases identical to TRBD1. The germline CDR1 and CDR2 sequences are PRHDT and FYEKMQ (reference sequence). The trim removed 4 bases at V and 4 bases at J, leaving 15 bases unmatched. The CDR3 runs 17 residues. Here the CDR3 DNA reads TGTGCCAGCAGCTCCCGAACCGGACAGGGATACTGGTACGAGCAGTACTTC. It is translated as CASSSRTGQGYWYEQYF.

This clonotype was observed at least ten times. This chain uses TRBV4-3 with TRBJ2-1, with 9 bases fitting TRBD2. The length of the CDR3 is 16 residues. The ends lost 4 bases at V and 5 bases at J; junction bases unmatched: 9. From germline, CDR1 is LGHNA and CDR2 YSLEER. This chain's CDR3 is CASSRHSGRSNNEQFF. In DNA, the CDR3 is TGCGCCAGCAGCCGCCATAGCGGGAGAAGTAACAATGAGCAGTTCTTC.

This clonotype occurred a few times. The rearrangement joins TRBV4-1 to TRBJ2-5; the match to TRBD2 covers 7 bases. In germline, CDR1 is MGHRA, CDR2 YSYEKL. There are 17 residues in the CDR3. The junction had 9 bases not matched to a gene; V was cut back by 0 bases and J by 2 bases. The CDR3 loop reads CASSQDPAGQVQETQYF. DNA of the CDR3: TGCGCCAGCAGCCAAGATCCAGCGGGGCAGGTTCAAGAGACCCAGTACTTC.

At least ten counts were recorded for this clonotype. The chain uses TRBV20-1 and TRBJ2-3; 9 bases agree with TRBD2. The CDR3 totals 13 residues. The V and J ends lost 4 bases and 8 bases, in that order; junction bases with no gene match: 7. CDR1 is DFQATT, CDR2 SNEGSKA, per germline (reference sequence). The CDR3 here is CSATLAGASTQYF. Written as DNA, the CDR3 is TGCAGTGCTACTTTAGCGGGAGCAAGTACGCAGTATTTT.

This clonotype was seen at least ten times. The rearrangement joins TRBV13 to TRBJ2-7; maybe TRBD2 (6 bases). CDR1 PRHDT and CDR2 FYEKMQ come from the germline V gene (reference sequence). Between the trimmed V and J ends, which lost 5 bases and 2 bases, there was a span of 19 bases. This CDR3 is 16 amino acids long. CDR3 region: CASSPAHSRGTYEQYF. In DNA form, the CDR3 reads TGTGCCAGCAGCCCAGCGCATTCGCGGGGCACCTACGAGCAGTACTTC.

This clonotype was found many times. The chain links TRBV12-3 or TRBV12-4 to TRBJ1-2, with unresolved D. The CDR3 contains 14 residues. V lost 6 bases, J lost 3 bases, and 14 bases lay in between. The CDR3 is CASSRAGFYYGYTF. The CDR3 DNA follows: TGTGCCAGCAGCCGGGCCGGATTCTACTATGGCTACACCTTC.

This clonotype was observed a handful of times. The V gene is TRBV7-9, the J gene TRBJ2-5; TRBD1 matches 7 bases. CDR1 is SEHNR and CDR2 is FQNEAQ in the germline V gene (reference sequence). The CDR3 sequence is 13 residues long. Trimming cost V 7 bases and J 3 bases; bases outside gene matches: 5. CDR3 protein: CASIGTEEETQYF. As DNA, the CDR3 is TGTGCCAGCATCGGGACAGAGGAAGAGACCCAGTACTTC.

The chain combines TRBV10-3 with TRBJ2-5; D gene uncertain. This CDR3 is built from 14 residues. Germline V gives CDR1 ENHRY, CDR2 SYGVKD. V lost 5 bases and J 5 bases, leaving 15 bases between the germline ends. The CDR3 reads CAISTLGVGETQYF. The CDR3 DNA sequence: TGTGCCATCAGTACTCTAGGAGTAGGGGAGACCCAGTACTTC.

The table lists this clonotype with many counts. The V gene is TRBV7-9, the J gene TRBJ1-4, with D possibly TRBD1 on 6 matching bases. The CDR3 length is 14 residues. V shed 5 bases and J shed 1 base, with 8 bases lying between them. Per the germline V gene, CDR1 is SEHNR and CDR2 is FQNEAQ (reference sequence). CDR3 DNA: TGTGCCAGCAGCCCAGGGGTAACTAATGAAAAACTGTTTTTT. Its translation: CASSPGVTNEKLFF.

This clonotype was observed a handful of times. This chain links TRBV20-1 with TRBJ2-6; D remains unclear. There are 16 residues in the CDR3. Trimming shortened V by 1 base and J by 0 bases, and 10 bases separated the two germline ends. Germline V lookup: CDR1 DFQATT, CDR2 SNEGSKA (reference sequence). The CDR3 reads CSARVDTYSGANVLTF. In DNA form, the CDR3 reads TGCAGTGCTAGAGTAGACACTTACTCTGGGGCCAACGTCCTGACTTTC.

This clonotype was seen at least ten times. This rearrangement joins TRBV20-1 to TRBJ2-3; 8 bases fit TRBD2. Per germline, CDR1 DFQATT and CDR2 SNEGSKA (reference sequence). V shed 0 bases and J 1 base; nucleotides not matched to a gene: 6. The CDR3 is 16 amino acids. The CDR3 here is CSARDDGREGTDTQYF. The CDR3 DNA reads as TGCAGTGCTAGAGATGACGGGCGGGAGGGCACAGATACGCAGTATTTT.

CDR3 in amino acids: CASSPGLMCTEAFF. CDR3 nucleotide sequence: TGTGCCAGCAGCCCCGGGCTCATGTGCACTGAAGCTTTCTTT. The V call is TRBV5-6, the J call TRBJ1-1, with D unresolved. V lost 4 bases and J lost 4, with 14 bases in between. In germline, CDR1 is SGHDT, CDR2 YYEEEE. This CDR3 has 14 amino acids.

This clonotype was seen ten or more times. The chain couples TRBV29-1 to TRBJ2-5, with D unresolved. V lost 6 bases and J lost 5, with 13 bases in between. Germline CDR1 SQVTM, CDR2 ANQGSEA. The CDR3 spans 12 residues. The chain's CDR3 is CSVQDPRETQYF. CDR3 nucleotides: TGCAGCGTCCAGGACCCTCGGGAGACCCAGTACTTC. Using reference TRBV29-1 and TRBJ2-5 for the parts outside the CDR3, the full variable domain is SAVISQKPSRDICQRGTSLTIQCQVDSQVTMMFWYRQQPGQSLTLIATANQGSEATYESGFVIDKFPISRPNLTFSTLTVSNMSPEDSSIYLCSVQDPRETQYFGPGTRLLVL.

This clonotype showed up many times. V gene TRBV10-3 combines with J gene TRBJ1-2; a weak D match, TRBD1 (5 bases). Trimming took 8 bases from V and 7 from J, leaving 14 bases between them. The CDR3 spans 12 residues. Germline values: CDR1 ENHRY, CDR2 SYGVKD. CDR3 region: CAIYPGERGYTF. CDR3 DNA: TGTGCCATCTACCCGGGGGAACGTGGCTACACCTTC.

The chain recombines TRBV23-1 with TRBJ2-1, with D maybe TRBD2 (5 bases). TRBV23-1 is an open reading frame, and its role is uncertain. The CDR3 spans 18 residues. V lost 3 bases to trimming and J lost 0 bases, with 18 bases between them. CDR3: CASSQGENRSPSYNEQFF. The DNA of the CDR3 is TGCGCCAGCAGTCAGGGAGAGAATCGTTCCCCCTCCTACAATGAGCAGTTCTTC.